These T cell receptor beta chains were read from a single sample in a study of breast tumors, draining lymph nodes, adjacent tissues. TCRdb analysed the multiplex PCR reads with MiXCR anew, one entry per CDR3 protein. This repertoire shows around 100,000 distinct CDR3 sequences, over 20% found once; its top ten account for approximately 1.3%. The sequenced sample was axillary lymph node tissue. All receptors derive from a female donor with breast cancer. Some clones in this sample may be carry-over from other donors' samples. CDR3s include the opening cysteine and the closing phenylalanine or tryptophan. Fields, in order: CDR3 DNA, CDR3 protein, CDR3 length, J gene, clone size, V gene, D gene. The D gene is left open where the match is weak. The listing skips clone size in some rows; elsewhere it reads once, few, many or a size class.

CDR3 DNA: TGTGCCAGCAGCTTGGGACTAGCGGGGGTCGCAGATACGCAGTATTTT
CDR3 protein: CASSLGLAGVADTQYF
CDR3 length: 16
J gene: TRBJ2-3
clone size: many
V gene: TRBV5-8
D gene: TRBD2

CDR3 DNA: TGTGCCAGCAGTTTTACTAGGAAAAACGAGCAGTACTTC
CDR3 protein: CASSFTRKNEQYF
CDR3 length: 13
J gene: TRBJ2-7
clone size: many
V gene: TRBV12-3/TRBV12-4
D gene: -

CDR3 DNA: TGTGCCAGCAGTTTATCGAGCGGTGGAGATTCACCCCTCCACTTT
CDR3 protein: CASSLSSGGDSPLHF
CDR3 length: 15
J gene: TRBJ1-6
clone size: many
V gene: TRBV27
D gene: -

CDR3 DNA: TGTGCCAGCAGTTTAAGGGGATCTAGCACAGATACGCAGTATTTT
CDR3 protein: CASSLRGSSTDTQYF
CDR3 length: 15
J gene: TRBJ2-3
clone size: few
V gene: TRBV12-3/TRBV12-4
D gene: -

CDR3 DNA: TGCGCCAGCATGCAGACAGGGGTGAACACTGAAGCTTTCTTT
CDR3 protein: CASMQTGVNTEAFF
CDR3 length: 14
J gene: TRBJ1-1
clone size: -
V gene: TRBV5-1
D gene: TRBD1

CDR3 DNA: TGCGCCAGCAGCTTGTTAGCGGGGGGACACAATGAGCAGTTCTTC
CDR3 protein: CASSLLAGGHNEQFF
CDR3 length: 15
J gene: TRBJ2-1
clone size: -
V gene: TRBV5-1
D gene: TRBD2

CDR3 DNA: TGTGCCAGCAAGGGACAGGGGGCAGATACGCAGTATTTT
CDR3 protein: CASKGQGADTQYF
CDR3 length: 13
J gene: TRBJ2-3
clone size: many
V gene: TRBV6-1
D gene: TRBD1

CDR3 DNA: TGTGCCAGCAGTTACTCGTTGGGGGCAGGTCAGCCCCAGCATTTT
CDR3 protein: CASSYSLGAGQPQHF
CDR3 length: 15
J gene: TRBJ1-5
clone size: many
V gene: TRBV6-5
D gene: -

CDR3 DNA: TGTGCCAGCTCACCGGGACAGGGTCGTTTGGAGACCCAGTACTTC
CDR3 protein: CASSPGQGRLETQYF
CDR3 length: 15
J gene: TRBJ2-5
clone size: few
V gene: TRBV18
D gene: TRBD1

CDR3 DNA: TGTGCCAGCAGTTTCCTGCAGGGGAATAATTCACCCCTCCACTTT
CDR3 protein: CASSFLQGNNSPLHF
CDR3 length: 15
J gene: TRBJ1-6
clone size: many
V gene: TRBV2
D gene: -

CDR3 DNA: TGTGCCAGCGGGACGGACGATAATTCACCCCTCCACTTC
CDR3 protein: CASGTDDNSPLHF
CDR3 length: 13
J gene: TRBJ1-6
clone size: once
V gene: TRBV12-3/TRBV12-4
D gene: -

CDR3 DNA: TGTGCCAGCCGCGAGTGGGGGACGTATAGCAATCAGCCCCAGCATTTT
CDR3 protein: CASREWGTYSNQPQHF
CDR3 length: 16
J gene: TRBJ1-5
clone size: many
V gene: TRBV7-9
D gene: -

CDR3 DNA: TGCAGTGCTAGTGTCGTAGCGGGAGGGCCACATGAGCAGTTCTTC
CDR3 protein: CSASVVAGGPHEQFF
CDR3 length: 15
J gene: TRBJ2-1
clone size: -
V gene: TRBV20-1
D gene: TRBD2

CDR3 DNA: TGTGCCAGCAGCCCCCGCCTTTGGGAACAGTACTTC
CDR3 protein: CASSPRLWEQYF
CDR3 length: 12
J gene: TRBJ2-7
clone size: -
V gene: TRBV7-3
D gene: -

CDR3 DNA: TGTGCCAGCACCCAGGGGGGGGCGAGCGGGGAGCTGTTTTTT
CDR3 protein: CASTQGGASGELFF
CDR3 length: 14
J gene: TRBJ2-2
clone size: many
V gene: TRBV7-8
D gene: -

CDR3 DNA: TGCGCCAGCAGAACCGATTCAACTAATGAAAAACTGTTTTTT
CDR3 protein: CASRTDSTNEKLFF
CDR3 length: 14
J gene: TRBJ1-4
clone size: many
V gene: TRBV5-1
D gene: -

CDR3 DNA: TGCGCCAGCAGCTTCGGACTAGCGGTACACAATGAGCAGTTCTTC
CDR3 protein: CASSFGLAVHNEQFF
CDR3 length: 15
J gene: TRBJ2-1
clone size: many
V gene: TRBV5-1
D gene: TRBD2

CDR3 DNA: TGTGCCAGTTCGTCCAAAGAGACCCAGTACTTC
CDR3 protein: CASSSKETQYF
CDR3 length: 11
J gene: TRBJ2-5
clone size: many
V gene: TRBV18
D gene: -

CDR3 DNA: TGTGCCACCAGTGGCGGGGACAGGGGGTTGTATGGCTACACCTTC
CDR3 protein: CATSGGDRGLYGYTF
CDR3 length: 15
J gene: TRBJ1-2
clone size: many
V gene: TRBV24-1
D gene: TRBD1

CDR3 DNA: TGTGCCAGCAGCTCGCGACACGATTTCTACGAGCAGTACTTC
CDR3 protein: CASSSRHDFYEQYF
CDR3 length: 14
J gene: TRBJ2-7
clone size: many
V gene: TRBV5-4
D gene: -

CDR3 DNA: TGTGCCAGCAGCCCGGGACAGAGGGGCAATCAGCCCCAGCATTTT
CDR3 protein: CASSPGQRGNQPQHF
CDR3 length: 15
J gene: TRBJ1-5
clone size: -
V gene: TRBV7-8
D gene: TRBD1

CDR3 DNA: TGCGCCAGCAGCTTGGGGGACTCCAACGAGCAGTACTTC
CDR3 protein: CASSLGDSNEQYF
CDR3 length: 13
J gene: TRBJ2-7
clone size: many
V gene: TRBV5-1
D gene: -

CDR3 DNA: TGTGCCAGCAGTGAATACCCAGAGGGCTCTGGAGAGCAGTACTTC
CDR3 protein: CASSEYPEGSGEQYF
CDR3 length: 15
J gene: TRBJ2-7
clone size: many
V gene: TRBV25-1
D gene: -

CDR3 DNA: TGTGCCAGCAGCAAAACAGGGGGAGCTAACTATGGCTACACCTTC
CDR3 protein: CASSKTGGANYGYTF
CDR3 length: 15
J gene: TRBJ1-2
clone size: -
V gene: TRBV7-9
D gene: TRBD1

CDR3 DNA: TGCAGTGCTAGAGTACTGTCGCAAGAGACCCAGTACTTC
CDR3 protein: CSARVLSQETQYF
CDR3 length: 13
J gene: TRBJ2-5
clone size: -
V gene: TRBV20-1
D gene: -

CDR3 DNA: TGTGCCAGCAGCGTCACAGGGATCACAGATACGCAGTATTTT
CDR3 protein: CASSVTGITDTQYF
CDR3 length: 14
J gene: TRBJ2-3
clone size: many
V gene: TRBV6-1
D gene: -

CDR3 DNA: TGTGCCAGCAGTTTATCGGGGGGGACCTCATATGGCTGCACCTTC
CDR3 protein: CASSLSGGTSYGCTF
CDR3 length: 15
J gene: TRBJ1-2
clone size: -
V gene: TRBV27
D gene: -

CDR3 DNA: TGTGCCCAGGGACGGAGCTATGGCTACACCTTC
CDR3 protein: CAQGRSYGYTF
CDR3 length: 11
J gene: TRBJ1-2
clone size: many
V gene: TRBV30
D gene: -

CDR3 DNA: TGTGCCAGCAGCTTGACGGGTCCCTTGTATAACGAGCAGTTCTTC
CDR3 protein: CASSLTGPLYNEQFF
CDR3 length: 15
J gene: TRBJ2-1
clone size: many
V gene: TRBV7-3
D gene: -

CDR3 DNA: TGCAGTGCTACCCTCGACACGGGGCACCGAGATACGCAGTATTTT
CDR3 protein: CSATLDTGHRDTQYF
CDR3 length: 15
J gene: TRBJ2-3
clone size: many
V gene: TRBV20-1
D gene: -